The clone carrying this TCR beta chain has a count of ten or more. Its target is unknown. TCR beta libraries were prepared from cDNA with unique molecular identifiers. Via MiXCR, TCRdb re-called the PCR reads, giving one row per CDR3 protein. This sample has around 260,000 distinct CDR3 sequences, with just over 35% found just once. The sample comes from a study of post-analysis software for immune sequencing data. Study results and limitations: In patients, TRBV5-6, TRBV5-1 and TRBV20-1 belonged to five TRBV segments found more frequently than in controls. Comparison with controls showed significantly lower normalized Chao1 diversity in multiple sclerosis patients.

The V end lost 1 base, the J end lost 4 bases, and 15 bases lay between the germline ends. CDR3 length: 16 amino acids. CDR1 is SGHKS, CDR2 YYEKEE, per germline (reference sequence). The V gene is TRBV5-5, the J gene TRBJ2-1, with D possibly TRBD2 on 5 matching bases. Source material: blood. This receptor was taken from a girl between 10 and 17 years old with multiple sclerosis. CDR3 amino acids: CASSLIGRPGYNEQFF. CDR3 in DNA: TGTGCCAGCAGCTTGATAGGCCGACCGGGGTACAATGAGCAGTTCTTC.